This paragraph covers one T cell receptor beta chain sequence. Its antigen is unknown. These data come from a study of T cell responses to AZD1222 COVID-19 vaccine. In germline, CDR1 is LGHDT, CDR2 YNNKEL (reference sequence). V shed 1 base and J shed 2 bases, with 9 bases lying between them. The CDR3 has 14 amino acids. TCRdb's table, derived via immunoSEQ multiplex PCR, lists solely in-frame clones and lacks some. This table has tens of thousands of clones, about 72% appearing once. Study outcomes and limitations: Seropositive at baseline were only a handful of AZD1222 recipients. Two AZD1222 doses significantly raised spike-specific TCR breadth and depth over controls. Unmutated variant regions are reportedly targeted by nearly half of spike-specific TCRs.

This sample comprised peripheral blood, obtained on day 0 of AZD1222 vaccination. This chain uses TRBV3-1 (or the pseudogene TRBV3-2) with TRBJ2-7; unclear D gene. This receptor was identified in an adult in good health. CDR3 residues: CASSQVRDTYEQYF. The CDR3 coding sequence is TGTGCCAGCAGCCAAGTTAGAGATACCTACGAGCAGTACTTC.